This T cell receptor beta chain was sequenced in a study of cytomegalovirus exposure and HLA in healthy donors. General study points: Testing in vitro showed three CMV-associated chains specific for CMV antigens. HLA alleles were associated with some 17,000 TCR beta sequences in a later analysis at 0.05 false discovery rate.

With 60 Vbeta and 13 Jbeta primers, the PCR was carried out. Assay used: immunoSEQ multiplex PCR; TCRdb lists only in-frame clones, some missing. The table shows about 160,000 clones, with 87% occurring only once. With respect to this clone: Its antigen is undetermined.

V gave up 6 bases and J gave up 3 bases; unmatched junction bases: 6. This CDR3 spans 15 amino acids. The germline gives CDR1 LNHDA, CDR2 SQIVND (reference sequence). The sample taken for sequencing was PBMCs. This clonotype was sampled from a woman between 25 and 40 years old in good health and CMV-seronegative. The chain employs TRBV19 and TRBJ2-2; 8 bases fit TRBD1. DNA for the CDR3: TGTGCCAGTAGCGAGGGACAGGTATACACCGGGGAGCTGTTTTTT. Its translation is CASSEGQVYTGELFF.